What follows describes a single TCR beta chain. Its target is not known. Treatment meaning: approximately 18 received Ad26.COV2.S at low or high dose, single or two shots; several received placebo; per-sample allocation not given. Samples were taken on day 63 after the first vaccine or placebo injection. V gave up 4 bases and J gave up 3 bases, with 10 bases separating them. This CDR3 region has 14 residues. Germline values: CDR1 SGHTA, CDR2 FQGNSA. The data were taken from a study of Ad26.COV2.S vaccination and SARS-CoV-2 variants. Study overall: Once or twice, 56 days apart, Ad26.COV2.S was delivered intramuscularly.

Points from the study as a whole: Total T cell responses, in the TCR breadth and depth analyses, may have been underestimated.

The repertoire was sequenced with immunoSEQ multiplex PCR; TCRdb's copy has only in-frame clones and lacks some. The sample holds about 250,000 clones, 70% to 90% seen once. Sequences were derived from peripheral blood, sampled in a trial of Ad26.COV2.S vaccine versus placebo. The chain employs TRBV7-2 and TRBJ1-5, with D perhaps matching TRBD1 (5 bases). This receptor was obtained from a person between 18 and 59 years old who received the Ad26.COV2.S COVID-19 vaccine or a placebo. As DNA, the CDR3 is TGTGCCAGCAGCTCCGGGGGAGCCAATCAGCCCCAGCATTTT. Its translation is CASSSGGANQPQHF.